These 11 T cell receptor beta chains were sequenced from one sample in a study of CD8+ T cells in alopecia areata. Once RNA had been extracted, it was reverse transcribed into cDNA to act as the sequencing template. Libraries were prepared by immunoSEQ multiplex PCR; TCRdb keeps only in-frame clonotypes and omits some of them. The sample holds around 80,000 clones, roughly 51% seen once. Sequenced sample: NKG2D-high CD8+ T cells sorted from blood. The receptors derive from a human donor with alopecia areata.

This clone has just one count. The chain employs TRBV6-1 and TRBJ2-7; tentative D call: TRBD2 (5 bases). V lost 1 base and J 0 bases, leaving 10 bases between the germline ends. This CDR3 has 15 amino acids. Germline lookup yields CDR1 MNHNS and CDR2 SASEGT. CDR3 region: CASSEGGLHSYEQYF. The CDR3 coding sequence is TGTGCCAGCAGTGAAGGCGGGCTGCACTCCTACGAGCAGTACTTC.

V is TRBV29-1 and J is TRBJ2-5, with 12 bases lining up with TRBD2. The DNA end favors TRBJ2-7, so the J call may be wrong. The CDR3 contains 13 residues. CDR1 and CDR2 from the germline V gene are SQVTM and ANQGSEA. Written as DNA, the CDR3 is TGCAGCGTCGGTCTAGCGGGAGGGTACGAGCAGTACTTC. Translating it yields CSVGLAGGYEQYF.

V usage is TRBV29-1 and J usage is TRBJ2-7; D not resolved. Germline V gene lookup returns CDR1 SQVTM and CDR2 ANQGSEA. The CDR3 covers 14 residues. Deletions cut 0 bases from V and 2 bases from J, with 11 bases between. The CDR3 region has the DNA TGCAGCGTTGAAGATCGGCCACCAACCTACGAGCAGTACTTC. Amino acids: CSVEDRPPTYEQYF.

The rearrangement uses TRBV7-8 and TRBJ2-5; D is perhaps TRBD2 (6 bases). The CDR3 contains 15 residues. V was pared by 1 base and J by 4 bases, with 13 bases between. CDR1 is SGHVS and CDR2 is FQNEAQ in the germline V gene. This CDR3 is CASSLGVGGSETQYF. CDR3 in DNA: TGTGCCAGCAGCTTAGGAGTGGGGGGTTCAGAGACCCAGTACTTC.

The rearrangement links TRBV29-1 to TRBJ2-1; D is uncertain. The CDR3 consists of 15 residues. The V end was cut by 1 base, the J end by 3 bases, with 13 bases between. The germline V gene encodes CDR1 SQVTM and CDR2 ANQGSEA. The CDR3 here is CSVEAGSPYYNEQFF. CDR3 sequence (DNA): TGCAGCGTTGAAGCCGGATCACCCTACTACAATGAGCAGTTCTTC.

This clone was seen only a few times. The genes are TRBV23-1 and TRBJ1-5, with unresolved D. TRBV23-1 is treated as an ORF (open reading frame) with a function not yet certain. Trimming cost V 0 bases and J 3 bases, with 18 bases left between them. The CDR3 has 18 amino acids. Here the CDR3 reads CASSQSKVAGRFNQPQHF. CDR3 nucleotide sequence: TGCGCCAGCAGTCAATCAAAAGTCGCCGGAAGGTTCAATCAGCCCCAGCATTTT.

V and J are TRBV2 and TRBJ2-5, with D tentatively TRBD1 or TRBD2 (6 bases each). Trimming removed 7 bases from V and 3 bases from J, with 12 bases in between. This CDR3 comprises 13 residues. CDR1 is SNHLY, CDR2 FYNNEI, per germline. CDR3 residues: CASMTRGEETQYF. In DNA form, the CDR3 reads TGTGCCAGCATGACTAGGGGGGAAGAGACCCAGTACTTC.

This clone was found a few times. The J gene is TRBJ2-1, the V gene TRBV7-8; TRBD2 might be the D (5 bases). CDR1 is SGHVS and CDR2 is FQNEAQ in the germline V gene. The V gene lost 5 bases and the J gene lost 9 bases, with 11 bases spanning the gap. The CDR3 is 12 residues long. The CDR3 loop is CASSPNSGEQFF. CDR3 in DNA: TGTGCCAGCAGCCCCAACAGCGGTGAGCAGTTCTTC.

The chain's CDR3 is CASSQGLALTDTQYF. CDR3 in DNA: TGCGCCAGCAGCCAAGGACTAGCCCTCACAGATACGCAGTATTTT. V gene TRBV4-3 combines with J gene TRBJ2-3; 7 bases align to TRBD2. The V gene end was trimmed by 1 base and the J gene end by 2 bases; junction bases not matched to a gene: 3. CDR3 length equals 15 residues. The germline V gene encodes CDR1 LGHNA and CDR2 YSLEER.

The rearrangement joins TRBV27 to TRBJ2-7; D is unclear. CDR3 length: 18 residues. Germline V gene lookup returns CDR1 MNHEY and CDR2 SMNVEV (reference sequence). Trimming removed 4 bases from V and 0 bases from J, with 22 bases in between. Here the CDR3 reads CASSSQLVPGLSSYEQYF. CDR3 in DNA: TGTGCCAGCAGTTCCCAACTTGTTCCTGGCCTAAGCTCCTACGAGCAGTACTTC.

The chain has TRBV5-1 and TRBJ2-7, with TRBD2 as a possible D gene (5 bases). Trimming shortened V by 0 bases and J by 4 bases, and 8 bases separated the two germline ends. The CDR3 consists of 13 residues. CDR1 and CDR2 (germline): SGHRS, YFSETQ. The CDR3 is CASSLEADYEQYF. In DNA, the CDR3 is TGCGCCAGCAGCTTGGAAGCGGATTACGAGCAGTACTTC.